Listed here is a single T cell receptor beta chain. This entry is derived from a study of CD8 T cells in Susac syndrome. Germline V lookup: CDR1 SQVTM, CDR2 ANQGSEA. Losses at the gene ends were 3 bases for V and 2 bases for J; bases not matched to a gene: 6. CDR3 length equals 14 residues. Random hexamers primed reverse transcription of about 0.5 to 1 ug RNA. The method of amplification for TCR beta CDR3 was immunoSEQ multiplex PCR, covering 54 Vbeta and 13 Jbeta. One entry per CDR3 protein, called by TCRdb with MiXCR from the immunoSEQ multiplex PCR reads. Of roughly 400,000 distinct CDR3 sequences in the sample, 75% to 90% were seen once.

The chain is built from TRBV29-1 and TRBJ1-2, with 7 bases identical to TRBD1. The sample consisted of CD8+ T cells from PBMCs. The clonotype was recovered from a human donor with multiple sclerosis. The chain's CDR3 is CSVERQGGNYGYTF. In DNA, the CDR3 is TGCAGCGTTGAGCGACAGGGTGGAAACTATGGCTACACCTTC.